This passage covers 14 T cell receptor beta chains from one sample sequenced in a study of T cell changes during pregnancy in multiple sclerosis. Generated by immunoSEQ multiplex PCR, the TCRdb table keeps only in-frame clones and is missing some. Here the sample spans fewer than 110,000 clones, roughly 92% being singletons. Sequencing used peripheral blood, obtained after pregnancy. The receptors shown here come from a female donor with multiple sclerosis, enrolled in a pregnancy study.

CDR3 sequence reads: CASSVSRGYNEQFF. CDR3 DNA sequence: TGTGCCAGTAGTGTATCCCGGGGCTACAATGAGCAGTTCTTC. J is TRBJ2-1 and V is TRBV19, with D possibly being TRBD2 (5 bases). The CDR3 is 14 residues long. CDR1 and CDR2 from the germline V gene are LNHDA and SQIVND (reference sequence). Trimming took off 5 bases at V and 3 bases at J, with 11 bases between the two ends.

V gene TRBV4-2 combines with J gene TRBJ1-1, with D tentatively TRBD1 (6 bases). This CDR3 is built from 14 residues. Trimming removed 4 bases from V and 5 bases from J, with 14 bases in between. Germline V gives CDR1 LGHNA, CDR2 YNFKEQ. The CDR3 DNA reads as TGTGCCAGCAGCCTAAGGGGGGGAGAGACTGAAGCTTTCTTT. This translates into CASSLRGGETEAFF.

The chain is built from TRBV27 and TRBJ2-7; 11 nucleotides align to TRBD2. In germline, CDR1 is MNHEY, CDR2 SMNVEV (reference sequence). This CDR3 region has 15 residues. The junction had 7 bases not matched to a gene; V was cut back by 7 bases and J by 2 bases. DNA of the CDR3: TGTGCCAGCATTGGCGGGACTAGCGGAACCTACGAGCAGTACTTC. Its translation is CASIGGTSGTYEQYF.

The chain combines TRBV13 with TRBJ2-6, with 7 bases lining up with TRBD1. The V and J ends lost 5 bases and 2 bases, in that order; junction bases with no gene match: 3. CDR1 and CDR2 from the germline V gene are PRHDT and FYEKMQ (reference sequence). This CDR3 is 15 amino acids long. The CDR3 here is CASSPRGPGANVLTF. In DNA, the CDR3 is TGTGCCAGCAGCCCAAGGGGGCCTGGGGCCAACGTCCTGACTTTC.

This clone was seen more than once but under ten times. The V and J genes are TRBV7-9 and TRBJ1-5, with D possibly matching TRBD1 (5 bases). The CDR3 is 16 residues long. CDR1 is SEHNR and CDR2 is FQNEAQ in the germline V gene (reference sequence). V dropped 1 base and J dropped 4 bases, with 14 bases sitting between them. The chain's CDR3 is CASSLVGGAENQPQHF. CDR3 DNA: TGTGCCAGCAGCTTAGTCGGAGGGGCCGAGAATCAGCCCCAGCATTTT. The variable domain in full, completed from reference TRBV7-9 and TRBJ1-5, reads DTGVSQNPRHKITKRGQNVTFRCDPISEHNRLYWYRQTLGQGPEFLTYFQNEAQLEKSRLLSDRFSAERPKGSFSTLEIQRTEQGDSAMYLCASSLVGGAENQPQHFGDGTRLSIL.

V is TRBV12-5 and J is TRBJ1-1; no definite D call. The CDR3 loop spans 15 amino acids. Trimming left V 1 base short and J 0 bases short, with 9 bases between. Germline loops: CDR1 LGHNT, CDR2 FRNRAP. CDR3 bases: TGTGCTAGTGGTTTGGGAAACAGTCTGAACACTGAAGCTTTCTTT. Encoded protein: CASGLGNSLNTEAFF.

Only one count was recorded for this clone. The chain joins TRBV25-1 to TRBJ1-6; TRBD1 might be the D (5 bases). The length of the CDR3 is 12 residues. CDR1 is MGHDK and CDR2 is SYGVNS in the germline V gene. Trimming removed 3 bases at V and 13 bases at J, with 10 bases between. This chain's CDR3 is CASSEGGLPLHF. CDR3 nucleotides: TGTGCCAGCAGTGAGGGGGGGTTGCCCCTCCACTTT.

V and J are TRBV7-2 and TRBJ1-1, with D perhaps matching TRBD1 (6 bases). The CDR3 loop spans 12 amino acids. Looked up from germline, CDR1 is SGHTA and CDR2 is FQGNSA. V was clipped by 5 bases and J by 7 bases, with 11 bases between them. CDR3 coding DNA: TGTGCCAGCAGCCTCCAGGGGATTGAAGCTTTCTTT. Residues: CASSLQGIEAFF.

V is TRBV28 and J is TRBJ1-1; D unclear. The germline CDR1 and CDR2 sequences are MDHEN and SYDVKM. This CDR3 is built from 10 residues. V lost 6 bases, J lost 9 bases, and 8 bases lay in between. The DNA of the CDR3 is TGTGCCAGCAGAGAGGGAAAAGCTTTCTTT. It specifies CASREGKAFF.

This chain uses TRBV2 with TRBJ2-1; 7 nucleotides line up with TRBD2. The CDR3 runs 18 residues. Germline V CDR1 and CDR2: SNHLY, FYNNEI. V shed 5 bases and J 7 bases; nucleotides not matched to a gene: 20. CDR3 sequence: CASSKGAPAGRGLNEQFF. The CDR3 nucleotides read TGTGCCAGCAGTAAAGGGGCCCCCGCGGGGAGGGGACTAAATGAGCAGTTCTTC. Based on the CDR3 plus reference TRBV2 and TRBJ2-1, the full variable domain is EPEVTQTPSHQVTQMGQEVILRCVPISNHLYFYWYRQILGQKVEFLVSFYNNEISEKSEIFDDQFSVERPDGSNFTLKIRSTKLEDSAMYFCASSKGAPAGRGLNEQFFGPGTRLTVL.

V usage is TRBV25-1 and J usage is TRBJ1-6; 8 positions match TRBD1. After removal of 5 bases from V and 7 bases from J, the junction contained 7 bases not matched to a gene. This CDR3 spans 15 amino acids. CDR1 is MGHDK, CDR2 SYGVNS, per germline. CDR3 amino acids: CASSLTDRDNSPLHF. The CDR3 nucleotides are TGTGCCAGCAGTTTGACGGACAGGGACAATTCACCCCTCCACTTT.

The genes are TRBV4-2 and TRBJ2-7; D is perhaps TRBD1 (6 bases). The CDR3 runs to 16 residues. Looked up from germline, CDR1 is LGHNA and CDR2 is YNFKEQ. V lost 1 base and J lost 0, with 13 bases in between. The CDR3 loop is CASSQGDRTSSYEQYF. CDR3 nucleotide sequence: TGTGCCAGCAGCCAAGGTGACAGGACGAGCTCCTACGAGCAGTACTTC.

CDR3 bases: TGCGCCAGCAGCCGCACCCATTCCTTTGGGGAGACGCAGTATTTT. Amino acids: CASSRTHSFGETQYF. This chain uses TRBV4-3 with TRBJ2-3, with D tentatively TRBD2 (5 bases). V was trimmed by 4 bases and J by 9 bases, leaving 20 bases between them. The CDR3 runs to 15 residues. Per the germline V gene, CDR1 is LGHNA and CDR2 is YSLEER.

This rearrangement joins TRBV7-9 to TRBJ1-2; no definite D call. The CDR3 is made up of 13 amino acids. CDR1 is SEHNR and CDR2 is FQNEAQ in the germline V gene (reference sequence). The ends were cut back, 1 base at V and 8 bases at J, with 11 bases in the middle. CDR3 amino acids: CASSLVAKIGYTF. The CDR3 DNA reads TGTGCCAGCAGCTTAGTGGCCAAAATCGGCTACACCTTC.